The 32 T cell receptor beta chains presented below share a single source sample, sequenced in a study of cytomegalovirus exposure and HLA in healthy donors (dated by TCRdb to about 2017). Library method: the immunoSEQ multiplex PCR assay. For the multiplex PCR, a mixture combining 60 forward primers for TCR Vbeta segments and 13 reverse primers for TCR Jbeta segments was used. TCRdb retrieved this table from immuneACCESS and kept in-frame rearrangements only. Not all clones are present; in checked studies, unresolved V genes account for under half, and no reason is known for the remainder. This sample holds 100,000 to 150,000 clones; roughly 80% were observed only once. In total, the top ten clones hold approximately 3.6% of the sample. Sequencing was carried out using PBMCs. The receptors were sampled from a man in his thirties or forties in good health and CMV-seronegative.

This clone was detected once. This chain joins TRBV6-1 and TRBJ2-3; a possible D gene is TRBD1 (6 bases). Trimming shortened V by 6 bases and J by 6 bases, and 13 bases separated the two germline ends. Germline assignment: CDR1 MNHNS and CDR2 SASEGT. The CDR3 is made up of 13 amino acids. The CDR3 is CASRTGRADTQYF. The CDR3 nucleotides read TGTGCCAGCAGGACAGGACGGGCGGATACGCAGTATTTT.

This chain joins TRBV5-4 and TRBJ1-1, with D maybe TRBD1 (6 bases). Germline-derived CDR1 and CDR2 are SGHNT and YYREEE (reference sequence). The CDR3 extends over 14 amino acids. Deletions cut 8 bases from V and 5 bases from J, with 19 bases between. DNA of the CDR3: TGTGCCAGTCACGGTGGGGGCATAAGAACTGAAGCTTTCTTT. Protein sequence: CASHGGGIRTEAFF. Full variable domain (missing parts from reference TRBV5-4 and TRBJ1-1): ETGVTQSPTHLIKTRGQQVTLRCSSQSGHNTVSWYQQALGQGPQFIFQYYREEENGRGNFPPRFSGLQFPNYSSELNVNALELDDSALYLCASHGGGIRTEAFFGQGTRLTVV.

The chain uses TRBV5-1 and TRBJ1-2; D may be TRBD1 (5 bases). Germline CDR1 SGHRS, CDR2 YFSETQ. CDR3 length: 13 amino acids. Trimming removed 0 bases from V and 4 bases from J, with 7 bases in between. The CDR3 DNA follows: TGCGCCAGCAGCTTGGGACAGTCCTATGGCTACACCTTC. It translates to CASSLGQSYGYTF.

As regards this clone: This sample includes further DNA sequences coding for the same CDR3. The rearrangement joins TRBV9 to TRBJ2-5; 8 bases are shared with TRBD1. The J segment lost 4 bases and the V segment lost 2 bases, leaving 1 base of the junction unmatched. The length of the CDR3 is 13 residues. Germline-derived CDR1 and CDR2 are SGDLS and YYNGEE. The CDR3 sequence is CASSVGQGETQYF. The DNA of the CDR3 is TGTGCCAGCAGCGTCGGACAGGGAGAGACCCAGTACTTC.

The chain links TRBV28 to TRBJ2-7; 9 nucleotides agree with TRBD1. The length of the CDR3 is 16 residues. Trimming removed 7 bases from V and 0 bases from J; junction bases left unmatched: 10. Germline assignment: CDR1 MDHEN and CDR2 SYDVKM. Written as DNA, the CDR3 is TGTGCCAGCACTTTCAGATACAGGGGGCCCTCCTACGAGCAGTACTTC. The encoded protein is CASTFRYRGPSYEQYF.

This chain joins TRBV6-1 and TRBJ1-2; the match to TRBD1 covers 9 bases. The CDR3 has 15 amino acids. The V and J ends lost 6 bases and 2 bases, in that order; junction bases with no gene match: 7. Germline CDR1 MNHNS, CDR2 SASEGT. As DNA, the CDR3 is TGTGCCAGCAGGTCGGGACAGGGAGGAAACTATGGCTACACCTTC. Translation gives CASRSGQGGNYGYTF.

This clone was found once. The sample carries other DNA sequences with the same CDR3. J is TRBJ2-3 and V is TRBV7-3, with TRBD2 identical over 10 bases. V lost 2 bases and J lost 3; bases outside the gene matches: 2. The CDR3 runs to 15 residues. Germline V gene lookup returns CDR1 SGHTA and CDR2 FQGTGA. The CDR3 region has the DNA TGTGCCAGCAGCTTACTAGCGGGGGAAACAGATACGCAGTATTTT. It encodes CASSLLAGETDTQYF. Based on the CDR3 plus reference TRBV7-3 and TRBJ2-3, the full variable domain is GAGVSQTPSNKVTEKGKYVELRCDPISGHTALYWYRQSLGQGPEFLIYFQGTGAADDSGLPNDRFFAVRPEGSVSTLKIQRTERGDSAVYLCASSLLAGETDTQYFGPGTRLTVL.

This clone was seen more than once but under ten times. The chain couples TRBV28 to TRBJ1-1; D is ambiguous. CDR3 size: 14 residues. The ends were cut back, 7 bases at V and 5 bases at J, with 17 bases in the middle. Germline assignment: CDR1 MDHEN and CDR2 SYDVKM. CDR3: CASMPGGEKTEAFF. CDR3 sequence (DNA): TGTGCCAGCATGCCGGGTGGAGAGAAAACTGAAGCTTTCTTT.

The chain is built from TRBV10-3 and TRBJ2-5; weak D call: TRBD1 (6 bases). The J call is doubtful: the DNA matches TRBJ2-7 better. Germline assignment: CDR1 ENHRY and CDR2 SYGVKD. The CDR3 consists of 15 residues. CDR3 residues: CAISDSGARSYEQYF. CDR3 DNA: TGTGCCATCAGTGATTCAGGGGCCCGCTCCTACGAGCAGTACTTC.

V is TRBV6-1 and J is TRBJ2-5; D gene ambiguous. The end of the DNA is better explained by TRBJ2-7, so the J call may be wrong. There are 13 residues in the CDR3. Germline values: CDR1 MNHNS, CDR2 SASEGT. DNA of the CDR3: TGTGCCAGCAACGTCGGTATCCCCTACGAGCAGTACTTC. Its translation is CASNVGIPYEQYF.

The chain employs TRBV5-1 and TRBJ2-7; 8 nucleotides agree with TRBD2. Trimming cost V 4 bases and J 2 bases; bases outside gene matches: 11. Germline V gene lookup returns CDR1 SGHRS and CDR2 YFSETQ. This CDR3 is built from 16 residues. The CDR3 loop is CASSAGAGGAAYEQYF. The CDR3 DNA follows: TGCGCCAGCAGCGCTGGTGCCGGGGGGGCCGCCTACGAGCAGTACTTC.

The chain joins TRBV6-5 to TRBJ2-2; possibly TRBD2 for D (5 bases). Deletions cut 2 bases from V and 7 bases from J, with 11 bases between. This CDR3 region has 14 residues. Per germline, CDR1 MNHEY and CDR2 SVGAGI. This chain's CDR3 is CASSYLGVGGELFF. In DNA form, the CDR3 reads TGTGCCAGCAGTTACCTCGGGGTCGGCGGGGAGCTGTTTTTT.

This clone was seen a handful of times. The V gene is TRBV2, the J gene TRBJ2-7; a weak D match, TRBD1 (6 bases). Germline V gene data show CDR1 as SNHLY and CDR2 as FYNNEI. V was clipped by 7 bases and J by 1 base, with 14 bases between them. The CDR3 is made up of 14 amino acids. This CDR3 reads CASMGTLLSYEQYF. The CDR3 DNA is TGTGCCAGCATGGGGACATTGCTATCCTACGAGCAGTACTTC.

This clone was picked up one time. The chain is built from TRBV29-1 and TRBJ1-5; 9 bases are shared with TRBD1. J was trimmed by 3 bases and V by 4 bases; bases with no gene match: 4. CDR3 length: 14 amino acids. Per germline, CDR1 SQVTM and CDR2 ANQGSEA. The CDR3 coding sequence is TGCAGCGTTGGAGGGACAGGGAACAATCAGCCCCAGCATTTT. This gives the protein CSVGGTGNNQPQHF.

The rearrangement uses TRBV30 and TRBJ1-2, with TRBD1 matching 7 bases. V shed 1 base, J shed 0 bases, and the junction held 2 bases outside the gene matches. Germline V gives CDR1 GTSNPN, CDR2 SVGIG (reference sequence). The CDR3 is 14 amino acids. CDR3 residues: CAWSGRGSNYGYTF. CDR3 nucleotide sequence: TGTGCCTGGAGTGGCAGGGGGTCTAACTATGGCTACACCTTC.

The chain carries TRBV6-5 and TRBJ2-5; D not resolved. Germline CDR1 and CDR2: MNHEY and SVGAGI. The V and J ends lost 2 bases and 4 bases respectively, with 8 bases between them. The CDR3 is 13 amino acids. CDR3 nucleotide sequence: TGTGCCAGCAGTTACCCGATAGCAGAGACCCAGTACTTC. It encodes CASSYPIAETQYF.

The rearrangement joins TRBV6-5 to TRBJ2-7; 9 positions agree with TRBD1. V shed 1 base, J shed 6 bases, and the junction held 4 bases outside the gene matches. This CDR3 is 14 amino acids long. CDR1 is MNHEY and CDR2 is SVGAGI in the germline V gene. The CDR3 region is CASSYLTGGGEQYF. The CDR3, as DNA: TGTGCCAGCAGTTACTTGACAGGGGGGGGCGAGCAGTACTTC.

The V gene is TRBV25-1, the J gene TRBJ2-1, with 9 nucleotides matching TRBD2. CDR1 MGHDK and CDR2 SYGVNS come from the germline V gene. The CDR3 extends over 16 amino acids. With 4 bases clipped from V and 5 bases from J, the junction kept 9 bases outside the gene matches. The CDR3 DNA is TGTGCCAGCAGTGGATCGCTAGCGGGACGCGACAATGAGCAGTTCTTC. Its translation is CASSGSLAGRDNEQFF.

The CDR3 here is CAWDRGYTEAFF. DNA for the CDR3: TGTGCCTGGGACAGGGGATATACTGAAGCTTTCTTT. This chain uses TRBV30 with TRBJ1-1; 8 positions agree with TRBD1. CDR3 length: 12 residues. The ends lost 5 bases at V and 5 bases at J; junction bases unmatched: 4. Germline V lookup: CDR1 GTSNPN, CDR2 SVGIG (reference sequence).

V gene TRBV5-1 combines with J gene TRBJ2-2, with TRBD2 matching 7 bases. Germline trimming cut 0 bases from V and 1 base from J; bases unmatched to any gene: 3. CDR3 length: 16 residues. The germline CDR1 and CDR2 sequences are SGHRS and YFSETQ. The CDR3 sequence: CASSLARGENTGELFF. The CDR3, as DNA: TGCGCCAGCAGCTTGGCACGGGGGGAGAACACCGGGGAGCTGTTTTTT.

The J gene is TRBJ1-5, the V gene TRBV10-3, with D perhaps matching TRBD1 (5 bases). V lost 3 bases and J 3 bases, leaving 12 bases between the germline ends. Germline CDR1 and CDR2: ENHRY and SYGVKD. This CDR3 spans 15 amino acids. CDR3 protein: CAISERDSDNQPQHF. CDR3 DNA: TGTGCCATCAGTGAACGGGACTCCGACAATCAGCCCCAGCATTTT.

The rearrangement uses TRBV5-1 and TRBJ1-1; D is possibly TRBD1 (5 bases). In germline, CDR1 is SGHRS, CDR2 YFSETQ. The V end lost 0 bases, the J end lost 4 bases, and 13 bases lay between the germline ends. CDR3 size: 15 residues. Written as DNA, the CDR3 is TGCGCCAGCAGCTTGGCTGGGCAGGGTGCCACTGAAGCTTTCTTT. Amino acid sequence: CASSLAGQGATEAFF.

The J gene is TRBJ1-6, the V gene TRBV27; D unresolved. The CDR3 is made up of 16 amino acids. With 1 base removed from V and 7 bases from J, the gap between germline ends came to 14 bases. The V gene's germline CDR1 is MNHEY and CDR2 SMNVEV (reference sequence). The CDR3 here is CASSLYSNAGNSPLHF. The CDR3 DNA is TGTGCCAGCAGTTTATATTCCAATGCAGGCAATTCACCCCTCCACTTT.

The chain uses TRBV6-6 and TRBJ1-5, with D hard to call. The CDR3 contains 14 residues. Germline assignment: CDR1 MNHNY and CDR2 SVGAGI (reference sequence). V lost 4 bases, J lost 3 bases, and 10 bases lay in between. This CDR3 reads CASSWTEYNQPQHF. The CDR3 region has the DNA TGTGCCAGCAGTTGGACTGAATACAATCAGCCCCAGCATTTT.

The chain joins TRBV5-1 to TRBJ1-2, with unresolved D. This CDR3 has 13 residues. With 3 bases removed from V and 7 bases from J, the gap between germline ends came to 13 bases. Germline assignment: CDR1 SGHRS and CDR2 YFSETQ. The CDR3 spells CASSSNSGGGYTF. As DNA, the CDR3 is TGCGCCAGCAGCTCAAATTCAGGTGGTGGCTACACCTTC.

There are a few counts of this clone. With a far larger clone one base away, a read error is the likely cause. The chain combines TRBV5-6 with TRBJ1-2, with D unresolved. The CDR3 covers 11 residues. CDR1 is SGHDT and CDR2 is YYEEEE in the germline V gene. Deletions cut 6 bases from V and 10 bases from J, with 13 bases between. As DNA, the CDR3 is TGTGCCAGCATCTTAGAACGAGACTACACCTTC. This encodes CASILERDYTF.

The V call is TRBV7-8, the J call TRBJ2-2; 12 nucleotides agree with TRBD2. Germline V gives CDR1 SGHVS, CDR2 FQNEAQ. Trimming took 5 bases from V and 5 from J; bases not matched to a gene: 12. The CDR3 is 18 residues long. The CDR3 sequence is CASSLVGLTSGRTGELFF. CDR3 nucleotides: TGTGCCAGCAGCCTCGTCGGACTTACTAGCGGGAGGACCGGGGAGCTGTTTTTT.

Concerning this clone: The CDR3 ends on some other residue instead of the conserved phenylalanine or tryptophan, so this is likely a read error. The chain carries TRBV29-1 and TRBJ1-3, with D hard to call. There are 11 residues in the CDR3. Germline V CDR1 and CDR2: SQVTM, ANQGSEA. V lost 3 bases and J lost 4, with 4 bases in between. CDR3 in amino acids: CSVDGGNTIYL. The DNA for the CDR3 is TGCAGCGTTGACGGGGGAAACACCATATATCTT.

This chain connects TRBV30 to TRBJ2-5; weak D call: TRBD2 (5 bases). This CDR3 comprises 15 residues. V lost 0 bases to trimming and J lost 1 base, with 12 bases between them. From germline, CDR1 is GTSNPN and CDR2 SVGIG (reference sequence). CDR3 residues: CAWSVREPFQETQYF. The CDR3 nucleotides read TGTGCCTGGAGTGTACGGGAACCCTTCCAAGAGACCCAGTACTTC.

This chain uses TRBV7-9 with TRBJ1-1; D is possibly TRBD1 (5 bases). V was trimmed by 5 bases and J by 4 bases, leaving 14 bases between them. The CDR3 is 14 residues long. The germline V gene has CDR1 SEHNR and CDR2 FQNEAQ (reference sequence). The chain's CDR3 is CASSRAPGITEAFF. The CDR3 nucleotides are TGTGCCAGCAGCCGAGCGCCAGGGATCACTGAAGCTTTCTTT. The full variable domain, in which reference TRBV7-9 and TRBJ1-1 provide the parts outside the CDR3, is DTGVSQNPRHKITKRGQNVTFRCDPISEHNRLYWYRQTLGQGPEFLTYFQNEAQLEKSRLLSDRFSAERPKGSFSTLEIQRTEQGDSAMYLCASSRAPGITEAFFGQGTRLTVV.

This clone was detected only once. The chain couples TRBV28 to TRBJ2-5; no clear D. The J call may not be correct, given that the DNA end is closer to TRBJ2-7. The CDR3 extends over 14 amino acids. Germline CDR1 is MDHEN and CDR2 is SYDVKM. Written as DNA, the CDR3 is TGTGCCAGCAGACCAGACACGTTAGTCCACGAGCAGTACTTC. Its protein is CASRPDTLVHEQYF.

This sequence joins TRBV5-4 and TRBJ2-2; 11 nucleotides agree with TRBD2. V shed 5 bases, J shed 5 bases, and the junction held 11 bases outside the gene matches. Germline V gene lookup returns CDR1 SGHNT and CDR2 YYREEE (reference sequence). The CDR3 length is 17 residues. The CDR3 coding sequence is TGTGCCAGCAGAATTTTTAGCGGGGGGGCGTGGACCGGGGAGCTGTTTTTT. Translated: CASRIFSGGAWTGELFF.